This record covers a single T cell receptor (beta chain). Authors' analysis steps: The assay estimated nucleated cells by amplifying reference gene primers. Profiling relied on immunoSEQ multiplex PCR, and the TCRdb table lists in-frame clones only, not all of them. V and J calls and clone size are copied from that table; D and trimming were computed from the DNA. Here the sample spans 200,000 to 250,000 clones, roughly 80% being singletons. The sample is drawn from a study of blood T cell repertoires in COVID-19. The source is a woman aged 40 to 50 with acute COVID-19. The sequenced sample was PBMCs or T cells enriched from blood (not recorded which).

The CDR3 loop reads CASSSPLYGYTF. CDR3 DNA: TGTGCCAGCAGTTCCCCCCTCTATGGCTACACCTTC. The rearrangement uses TRBV6-2 or TRBV6-3 and TRBJ1-2; D is undetermined. Germline lookup yields CDR1 MNHEY and CDR2 SVGEGT. The CDR3 is 12 amino acids. The V end was cut by 4 bases, the J end by 4 bases, with 7 bases between.